This T cell receptor beta chain stems from a study of regulatory T cells in long-lasting Graves disease. Time point in this sample: newly diagnosed GD, antithyroid drugs for less than 3 months. The TCR library was made from RNA extracted from PBMCs. Germline V CDR1 and CDR2: MDHEN, SYDVKM. V shed 5 bases, J shed 10 bases, and the junction held 14 bases outside the gene matches. CDR3 size: 16 residues. To note about this clonotype: A single base is all that separates this from a far larger clone, so a read error is likely.

CDR3-region Arm-PCR and iRepertoire HTBI primers produced the TCR beta libraries. TCRdb ran MiXCR on the multiplex PCR reads and lists one entry per CDR3 protein. In the table there are roughly 320,000 distinct CDR3 sequences, 16% of which are singletons. The data also belong to a second study, concerning T cells in Graves' hyperthyroidism and ophthalmopathy. Per that paper: Blood also contained most expanded thyroid clonotypes above 0.001. By a 13 V-J model, ophthalmopathy was set apart from stable hyperthyroidism.

The TCR sequence derives from a man aged 40-50 years with Graves disease. The rearrangement joins TRBV28 to TRBJ2-1, with 10 positions matching TRBD1. Sequenced material: peripheral blood mononuclear cells (PBMCs), taken at new diagnosis, from a patient treated with antithyroid drugs. The CDR3 loop reads CASSPAGTGAVHEQFF. DNA for the CDR3: TGTGCCAGCAGTCCCGCCGGGACAGGGGCGGTCCACGAGCAGTTCTTC.